This TCR beta chain was found in a study of T cell changes during pregnancy in multiple sclerosis. The repertoire was sequenced with immunoSEQ multiplex PCR; TCRdb's copy has only in-frame clones and lacks some. The table lists some 44,000 clones, around 90% of them singletons, with under 0.75% in the top ten. Trimming shortened V by 5 bases and J by 0 bases, and 5 bases separated the two germline ends. The germline V gene encodes CDR1 MNHEY and CDR2 SVGAGI. This CDR3 contains 12 residues. This TCR was sampled from a female donor with multiple sclerosis, enrolled in a pregnancy study. The specimen was CD4+ T cells from peripheral blood mononuclear cells, collected before pregnancy. V and J are TRBV6-5 and TRBJ2-7, with D hard to call. The CDR3 sequence is CASSPSSYEQYF. CDR3 sequence (DNA): TGTGCCAGCAGTCCGAGCTCCTACGAGCAGTACTTC.